This entry lists 27 T cell receptor beta chains sequenced from one sample in a study of response to subunit inactivated influenza vaccine. TCRdb re-called the RT-PCR reads through MiXCR, storing one row per CDR3 protein. The profile shows hundreds of thousands of distinct CDR3 sequences, approximately 18% of them singletons. The sample was PBMCs from blood, taken roughly 5 days after vaccination. The origin of the receptors is a man aged 50 to 59 who received an inactivated influenza vaccine.

The chain recombines TRBV21-1 with TRBJ2-7; TRBD2 is the table's D call and was not checked against the DNA. TRBV21-1 is listed as a pseudogene. CDR3 length: 14 amino acids. CDR3 amino acids: CASSGASGSYEQYF. The CDR3 DNA reads TGTGCCAGCAGCGGGGCTAGCGGGAGTTACGAGCAGTACTTC.

This sequence joins TRBV10-3 and TRBJ1-1; maybe TRBD1 (5 bases). Germline CDR1 is ENHRY and CDR2 is SYGVKD. The CDR3 totals 13 residues. V lost 6 bases, J lost 9 bases, and 17 bases lay in between. CDR3 coding DNA: TGTGCCATCAGCACGTCCGACAGTTTCAAAGCTTTCTTT. Amino acids: CAISTSDSFKAFF.

The sample holds a few counts of this clonotype. V and J are TRBV28 and TRBJ1-6; D might be TRBD1 (5 bases). This CDR3 is 16 amino acids long. Trimming shortened V by 6 bases and J by 5 bases, and 17 bases separated the two germline ends. Germline V gene lookup returns CDR1 MDHEN and CDR2 SYDVKM. CDR3 sequence: CASRSARVTNNSPLHF. CDR3 coding DNA: TGTGCCAGCAGATCAGCCAGGGTAACGAATAATTCACCCCTCCACTTT. Complete variable domain (other parts from reference TRBV28 and TRBJ1-6): DVKVTQSSRYLVKRTGEKVFLECVQDMDHENMFWYRQDPGLGLRLIYFSYDVKMKEKGDIPEGYSVSREKKERFSLILESASTNQTSMYLCASRSARVTNNSPLHFGNGTRLTVT.

The chain has TRBV7-2 and TRBJ2-1; TRBD2 matches at 7 bases. The CDR3 spans 14 residues. V trimming: 4 bases; J trimming: 5 bases; junction bases outside the gene matches: 5. Per the germline V gene, CDR1 is SGHTA and CDR2 is FQGNSA. The CDR3 DNA is TGTGCCAGCAGCTATCAGACTAGCAACAATGAGCAGTTCTTC. It encodes CASSYQTSNNEQFF.

This chain joins TRBV4-3 and TRBJ2-5; no firm D call. The CDR3 sequence is 13 residues long. The germline V gene has CDR1 LGHNA and CDR2 YSLEER. V was pared by 4 bases and J by 2 bases, with 8 bases between. The CDR3 nucleotides are TGCGCCAGCAGCCGGGCCCTACAAGAGACCCAGTACTTC. This translates into CASSRALQETQYF.

V is TRBV7-2 and J is TRBJ2-5; 9 bases line up with TRBD2. This CDR3 spans 16 amino acids. V lost 0 bases, J lost 3 bases, and 5 bases stayed unmatched. Germline values: CDR1 SGHTA, CDR2 FQGNSA. The DNA for the CDR3 is TGTGCCAGCAGCTTAGCGACGGCTAGCGGGGAAGAGACCCAGTACTTC. This encodes CASSLATASGEETQYF.

The chain joins TRBV7-9 to TRBJ2-1; perhaps TRBD1 as D (6 bases). The CDR3 sequence is 12 residues long. The V end lost 2 bases, the J end lost 10 bases, and 9 bases lay between the germline ends. Germline V lookup: CDR1 SEHNR, CDR2 FQNEAQ (reference sequence). Written as DNA, the CDR3 is TGTGCCAGCAGCTTAAGGGGGACCGAGCAGTTCTTC. This translates into CASSLRGTEQFF.

This chain links TRBV12-3 or TRBV12-4 with TRBJ2-5; D unresolved. Trimming removed 2 bases from V and 0 bases from J, with 13 bases in between. The CDR3 is made up of 16 amino acids. CDR3 amino acids: CASSLRVWSYQETQYF. CDR3 DNA sequence: TGTGCCAGCAGTTTAAGGGTCTGGAGTTACCAAGAGACCCAGTACTTC.

This clonotype has just a few counts. This sequence joins TRBV5-1 and TRBJ2-3; TRBD2 matches 7 bases. CDR1 and CDR2 (germline): SGHRS, YFSETQ. The CDR3 is 14 residues long. J was trimmed by 2 bases and V by 5 bases; bases with no gene match: 5. The CDR3 reads CASRRAGTTDTQYF. The CDR3 bases are TGCGCCAGCAGGCGAGCGGGGACCACAGATACGCAGTATTTT.

On this clonotype itself: At one end, the junction sequence differs from germline, possibly due to a read error. The rearrangement joins TRBV20-1 to TRBJ2-7; possibly TRBD1 or TRBD2 for D (5 bases each). Germline CDR1 DFQATT, CDR2 SNEGSKA (reference sequence). The CDR3 runs to 12 residues. The CDR3 DNA reads as TGTAGTGCTAAGGGGAGCTCCTACGAGCAGTACTTC. Amino acid sequence: CSAKGSSYEQYF.

The CDR3 loop reads CASSLERLAEYNEQFF. CDR3 nucleotide sequence: TGTGCCAGCAGCTTAGAGCGACTAGCGGAATACAATGAGCAGTTCTTC. The rearrangement links TRBV11-2 to TRBJ2-1, with TRBD2 matching over 9 bases. The J segment lost 4 bases and the V segment lost 0 bases, leaving 4 bases of the junction unmatched. CDR3 size: 16 residues. Looked up from germline, CDR1 is SGHAT and CDR2 is FQNNGV.

This clonotype has a handful of counts. The chain carries TRBV7-9 and TRBJ2-7; D may be TRBD1 (5 bases). V lost 2 bases, J lost 0 bases, and 11 bases lay in between. The CDR3 is 15 amino acids. CDR1 is SEHNR, CDR2 FQNEAQ, per germline (reference sequence). The CDR3, as DNA: TGTGCCAGCAGCTTAAACAGGATGAGCTCCTACGAGCAGTACTTC. Residues: CASSLNRMSSYEQYF.

V is TRBV5-6 and J is TRBJ1-5; D ambiguous. Germline V gene data show CDR1 as SGHDT and CDR2 as YYEEEE. Trimming took off 1 base at V and 4 bases at J, with 12 bases between the two ends. The CDR3 consists of 15 residues. The CDR3 region is CASSLFFGSNQPQHF. CDR3 coding DNA: TGTGCCAGCAGCTTGTTTTTCGGCAGTAATCAGCCCCAGCATTTT.

This clonotype has more than one count but fewer than ten. The V gene is TRBV12-3 or TRBV12-4, the J gene TRBJ2-1, with D perhaps matching TRBD1 or TRBD2 (7 bases each). V was shortened by 6 bases and J by 8 bases, with 14 bases between the two germline ends. CDR3 length: 13 residues. In DNA, the CDR3 is TGTGCCAGCAGCCAGGGGGGGTTCGATGAGCAGTTCTTC. Its protein is CASSQGGFDEQFF.

This clonotype was found a few times. V and J are TRBV12-3 or TRBV12-4 and TRBJ2-3, with 8 bases lining up with TRBD2. The CDR3 runs 15 residues. The V gene end was trimmed by 3 bases and the J gene end by 1 base; junction bases not matched to a gene: 3. The CDR3 region has the DNA TGTGCCAGCAGTTTCGAAGCGGGGGGCACAGATACGCAGTATTTT. Amino acids: CASSFEAGGTDTQYF.

V gene TRBV6-5 combines with J gene TRBJ2-2; the D gene is possibly TRBD2 (6 bases). V lost 4 bases to trimming and J lost 7 bases, with 13 bases between them. Germline loops: CDR1 MNHEY, CDR2 SVGAGI. The CDR3 extends over 14 amino acids. The CDR3 DNA reads as TGTGCCAGCAGTTCCGGGACTTTTTACGGGGAGCTGTTTTTT. Translated, it gives CASSSGTFYGELFF.

There are a few counts of this clonotype. The gene calls are TRBV2 and TRBJ2-5; maybe TRBD2 (6 bases). V dropped 8 bases and J dropped 1 base, with 17 bases sitting between them. Germline V gives CDR1 SNHLY, CDR2 FYNNEI. The CDR3 runs to 15 residues. The CDR3 DNA reads TGTGCCAGCGACTACCGGGGGACTGGCCAAGAGACCCAGTACTTC. Translated, it gives CASDYRGTGQETQYF.

DNA for the CDR3: TGTGCCATCAGTCTACCGACAGAAACCGGGGAGCTGTTTTTT. Protein product: CAISLPTETGELFF. The chain recombines TRBV10-3 with TRBJ2-2; maybe TRBD1 (5 bases). This CDR3 has 14 amino acids. Per germline, CDR1 ENHRY and CDR2 SYGVKD. With 5 bases removed from V and 5 bases from J, the gap between germline ends came to 12 bases.

Only one count was recorded for this clonotype. The chain employs TRBV9 and TRBJ2-3; the match to TRBD1 covers 10 bases. With 0 bases clipped from V and 3 bases from J, the junction kept 1 base outside the gene matches. Per germline, CDR1 SGDLS and CDR2 YYNGEE. This CDR3 spans 15 amino acids. The CDR3 is CASSVAGQGTDTQYF. In DNA form, the CDR3 reads TGTGCCAGCAGCGTAGCGGGACAGGGGACAGATACGCAGTATTTT. The whole variable domain, remainder taken from reference TRBV9 and TRBJ2-3, is DSGVTQTPKHLITATGQRVTLRCSPRSGDLSVYWYQQSLDQGLQFLIQYYNGEERAKGNILERFSAQQFPDLHSELNLSSLELGDSALYFCASSVAGQGTDTQYFGPGTRLTVL.

In this sample, this clonotype turned up a few times. The rearrangement joins TRBV7-2 to TRBJ2-2, with D possibly TRBD1 on 6 matching bases. Trimming cost V 5 bases and J 5 bases, with 15 bases left between them. There are 15 residues in the CDR3. Germline assignment: CDR1 SGHTA and CDR2 FQGNSA. CDR3 amino acids: CASSAQTQGTGELFF. The CDR3 nucleotides are TGTGCCAGCAGCGCGCAGACACAGGGAACCGGGGAGCTGTTTTTT.

V usage is TRBV24-1 and J usage is TRBJ2-1; 11 nucleotides align to TRBD1. CDR1 is KGHDR, CDR2 SFDVKD, per germline. The CDR3 has 15 amino acids. Trimming at V came to 3 bases and at J to 15 bases, leaving 12 bases not matched to a gene. CDR3 protein: CATSDGGQGARVPFF. The CDR3 nucleotides read TGTGCCACCAGTGATGGTGGACAGGGGGCGCGGGTGCCGTTCTTC.

The rearrangement links TRBV12-3 or TRBV12-4 to TRBJ1-5, with D uncertain. Trimming pared 3 bases from V and 3 bases from J, leaving 6 bases between. The CDR3 contains 13 residues. The CDR3 sequence: CASSFQDNQPQHF. For the CDR3, the DNA is TGTGCCAGCAGTTTCCAGGACAATCAGCCCCAGCATTTT.

The chain combines TRBV28 with TRBJ1-1; perhaps TRBD1 as D (5 bases). The V and J ends lost 8 bases and 7 bases respectively, with 14 bases between them. Germline V CDR1 and CDR2: MDHEN, SYDVKM. The CDR3 extends over 12 amino acids. The CDR3 sequence is CASGGRADEAFF. In DNA, the CDR3 is TGTGCCAGCGGGGGGAGGGCAGATGAAGCTTTCTTT.

This chain uses TRBV20-1 with TRBJ2-2; 15 bases are shared with TRBD2. CDR1 is DFQATT, CDR2 SNEGSKA, per germline (reference sequence). J gave up 3 bases and V 5 bases, and 4 bases lay outside the gene matches. The CDR3 is 16 residues long. The CDR3 spells CSARGLAGGHTGELFF. CDR3 in DNA: TGCAGTGCTCGCGGACTAGCGGGGGGGCACACCGGGGAGCTGTTTTTT.

This rearrangement joins TRBV11-2 to TRBJ2-1; 7 bases fit TRBD2. Germline trimming cut 1 base from V and 0 bases from J; bases unmatched to any gene: 3. CDR1 SGHAT and CDR2 FQNNGV come from the germline V gene. The CDR3 has 16 amino acids. CDR3 loop: CASSLGRDYSYNEQFF. The DNA for the CDR3 is TGTGCCAGCAGCTTAGGGCGGGACTACTCCTACAATGAGCAGTTCTTC.

This clonotype was seen many times. The CDR3 region is CASSYQDGHGELFF. CDR3 in DNA: TGTGCCAGCAGTTACCAGGACGGACACGGGGAGCTGTTTTTT. The rearrangement joins TRBV4-2 to TRBJ2-2, with D possibly TRBD1 on 5 matching bases. Trimming shortened V by 6 bases and J by 7 bases, and 15 bases separated the two germline ends. Germline V CDR1 and CDR2: LGHNA, YNFKEQ. The CDR3 totals 14 residues.

This clonotype appeared a few times. This chain joins TRBV12-3 or TRBV12-4 and TRBJ2-7, with TRBD1 as a possible D gene (6 bases). Trimming removed 3 bases at V and 3 bases at J, with 15 bases between. This CDR3 contains 15 residues. The CDR3 DNA is TGTGCCAGCAGTTTTCGAACAGGGTATCGCTACGAGCAGTACTTC. Residues: CASSFRTGYRYEQYF.